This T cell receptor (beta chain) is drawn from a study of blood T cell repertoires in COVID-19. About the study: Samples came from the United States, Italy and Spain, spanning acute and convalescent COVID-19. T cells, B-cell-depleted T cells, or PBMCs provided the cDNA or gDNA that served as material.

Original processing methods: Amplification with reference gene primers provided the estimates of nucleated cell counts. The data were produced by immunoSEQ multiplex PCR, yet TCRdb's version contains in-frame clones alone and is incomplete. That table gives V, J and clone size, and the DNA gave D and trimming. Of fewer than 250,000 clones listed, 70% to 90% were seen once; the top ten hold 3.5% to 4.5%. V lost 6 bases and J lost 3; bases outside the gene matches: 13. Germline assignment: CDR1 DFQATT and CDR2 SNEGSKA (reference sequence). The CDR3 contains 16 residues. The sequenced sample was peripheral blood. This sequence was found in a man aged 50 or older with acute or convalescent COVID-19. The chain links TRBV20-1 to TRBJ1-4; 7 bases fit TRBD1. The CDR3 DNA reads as TGCAGTGCGAGTAGACAGGGAGGAACTGCTAATGAAAAACTGTTTTTT. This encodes CSASRQGGTANEKLFF.